This T cell receptor beta chain was sequenced for a study of glioma-infiltrating T cells after dendritic cell vaccination. The CDR3 extends over 16 amino acids. Per the germline V gene, CDR1 is SGHAT and CDR2 is FQNNGV. V trimming: 2 bases; J trimming: 1 base; junction bases outside the gene matches: 5. TCRB CDR3 was amplified from 2 ug genomic DNA or less. Libraries were prepared by immunoSEQ multiplex PCR; TCRdb keeps only in-frame clonotypes and omits some of them. The data hold fewer than 85,000 clones, with 81% observed a single time. The source of this sequence is a human donor with glioblastoma. The sequencing here drew on blood, taken before dendritic cell vaccination. The V and J genes are TRBV11-2 and TRBJ2-5; 9 bases map to TRBD2. The CDR3 region is CASSLSLAGPQETQYF. The DNA of the CDR3 is TGTGCCAGCAGCTTAAGTCTAGCGGGGCCCCAAGAGACCCAGTACTTC. The full variable domain, in which reference TRBV11-2 and TRBJ2-5 provide the parts outside the CDR3, is EAGVAQSPRYKIIEKRQSVAFWCNPISGHATLYWYQQILGQGPKLLIQFQNNGVVDDSQLPKDRFSAERLKGVDSTLKIQPAKLEDSAVYLCASSLSLAGPQETQYFGPGTRLLVL.